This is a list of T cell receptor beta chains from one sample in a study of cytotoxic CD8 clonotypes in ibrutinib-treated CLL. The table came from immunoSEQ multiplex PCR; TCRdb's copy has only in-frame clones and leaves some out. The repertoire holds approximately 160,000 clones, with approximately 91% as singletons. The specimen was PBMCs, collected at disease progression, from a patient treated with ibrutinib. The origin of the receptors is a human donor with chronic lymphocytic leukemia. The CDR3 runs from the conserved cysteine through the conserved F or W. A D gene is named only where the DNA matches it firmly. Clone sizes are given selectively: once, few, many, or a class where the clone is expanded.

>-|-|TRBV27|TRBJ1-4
TGTGCCAGCAGTCTCCGACAGGATAATGAAAAACTGTTTTTT
CASSLRQDNEKLFF
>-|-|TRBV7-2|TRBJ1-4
TGTGCCAGCAGCTTAGTCTTGGACAGATATAATGAAAAACTGTTTTTT
CASSLVLDRYNEKLFF
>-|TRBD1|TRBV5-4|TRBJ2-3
TGTGCCAGCAGCTTGGTCCGAGACAGGGGGCAAGATACGCAGTATTTT
CASSLVRDRGQDTQYF
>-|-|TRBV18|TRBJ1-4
TGTGCCAGCTCAAAGAGTACCGCAACTAATGAAAAACTGTTTTTT
CASSKSTATNEKLFF
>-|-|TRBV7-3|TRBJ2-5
TGTGCCAGCAGCCTGACCCCTGCGCTGGTGGAGACCCAGTACTTC
CASSLTPALVETQYF
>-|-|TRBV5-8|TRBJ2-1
TGTGCCAGCACCTTGATGACTAACTTCAATGAGCAGTTCTTC
CASTLMTNFNEQFF
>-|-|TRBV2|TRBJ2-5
TGTGCCAGCAGTGCGCGGACAGTACAAGAGACCCAGTACTTC
CASSARTVQETQYF
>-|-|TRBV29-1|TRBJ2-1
TGCAGCGTTCCCGAACGACGGAACAATGAGCAGTTCTTC
CSVPERRNNEQFF
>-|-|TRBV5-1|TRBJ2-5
TGCGCCAGCAGCTTGAGGGCGGCTTACCAAGAGACCCAGTACTTC
CASSLRAAYQETQYF
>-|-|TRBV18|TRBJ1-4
TGTGCCAGCTCACCCCAGCAGGGTGCAACTAATGAAAAACTGTTTTTT
CASSPQQGATNEKLFF
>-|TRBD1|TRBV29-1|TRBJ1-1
TGCAGCGTCGCCTCCCCGGGACAGGGCCTTTTTAGTGAAGCTTTCTTT
CSVASPGQGLFSEAFF
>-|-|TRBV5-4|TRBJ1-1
TGTGCCAGCAGCTCCCGCAGAAAGAACACTGAAGCTTTCTTT
CASSSRRKNTEAFF
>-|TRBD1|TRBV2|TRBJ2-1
TGTGCCAGCAGCCCCACAGGGGTCGGGTACAATGAGCAGTTCTTC
CASSPTGVGYNEQFF
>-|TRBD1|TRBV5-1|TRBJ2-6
TGCGCCAGCAGCTGGGGGGACAGGGGGCCGTACGCTGGGGCCAACGTCCTGACTTTC
CASSWGDRGPYAGANVLTF
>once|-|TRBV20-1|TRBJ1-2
TGCAGTTCCGACAGGAACTATGGCTACACCTTC
CSSDRNYGYTF
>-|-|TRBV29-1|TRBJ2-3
TGCAGCGTTGTCAGTGAAACCGCGGATAGCACAGATACGCAGTATTTT
CSVVSETADSTDTQYF
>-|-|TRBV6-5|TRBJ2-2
TGTGCCAGCAGTCGCTCAGGAGGAGGCGGGGAGCTGTTTTTT
CASSRSGGGGELFF
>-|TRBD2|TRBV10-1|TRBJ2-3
TGCGCCAGCAGTGAGGGGTGGACTAGCGGAATCGGAAACACAGATACGCAGTATTTT
CASSEGWTSGIGNTDTQYF
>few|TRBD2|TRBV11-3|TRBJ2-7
TGTGCCAGCAGCCGACTAAAAGCGGGAGGGGACGAGCAGTACTTC
CASSRLKAGGDEQYF
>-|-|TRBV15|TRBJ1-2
TGTGCCACCAGCAGAGCACGGGGGCCTAACTATGGCTACACCTTC
CATSRARGPNYGYTF
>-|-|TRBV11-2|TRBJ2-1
TGTGCCAGCAGCTCCACAGGGTACAATGAGCAGTTCTTC
CASSSTGYNEQFF
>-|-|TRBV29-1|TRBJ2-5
TGCAGCGGGCTGGTGGGGGCAGGTGAGACCCAGTACTTC
CSGLVGAGETQYF
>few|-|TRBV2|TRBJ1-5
TGTGCCAGCAGCCAGGGGTTTCAGCCCCAGCATTTT
CASSQGFQPQHF
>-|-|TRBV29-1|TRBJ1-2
TGCAGCGTTCAGTCAAGGGAGGGTGGCTACACCTTC
CSVQSREGGYTF
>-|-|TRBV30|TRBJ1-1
TGTGCCTGGAGCCCCTTAAGTTTGGGGAAAGGGACTGAAGCTTTCTTT
CAWSPLSLGKGTEAFF
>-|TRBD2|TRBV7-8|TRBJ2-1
TGTGCCAGCAGCTTAGAAGCTACGACTAGCGGTAATTACAATGAGCAGTTCTTC
CASSLEATTSGNYNEQFF
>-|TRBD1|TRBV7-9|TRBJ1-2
TGTGCCAGCAGTCCCGGACAGGGGGCTAGCTACACCTTC
CASSPGQGASYTF
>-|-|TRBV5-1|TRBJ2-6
TGCGCCAGCTCCCCTGACAGCTCTGGGGCCAACGTCCTGACTTTC
CASSPDSSGANVLTF
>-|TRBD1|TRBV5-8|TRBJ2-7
TGTGCCAGCAGCTCACCGGGACAGATAACCTACGAGCAGTACTTC
CASSSPGQITYEQYF
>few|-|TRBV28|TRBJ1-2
TGTGCCAGCAGTTTGGTGGACGGCTTCTATGGCTACACCTTC
CASSLVDGFYGYTF
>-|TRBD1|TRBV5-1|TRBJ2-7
TGCGCCAGCAGCCGGCTGGGACAGGGTTCGGGCGAGCAGTACTTC
CASSRLGQGSGEQYF
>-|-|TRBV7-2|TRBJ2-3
TGTGCCAGCAGCTTAGGGCATAGCACAGATACGCAGTATTTT
CASSLGHSTDTQYF
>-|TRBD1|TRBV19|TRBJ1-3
TGTGCCAATTTTACAGGGGACAAACGAGGCTCTGGAAACACCATATATTTT
CANFTGDKRGSGNTIYF
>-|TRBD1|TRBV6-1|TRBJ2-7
TGTGCCAGCAGAAGACCGGGACAGGGGTTCTACGAGCAGTACTTC
CASRRPGQGFYEQYF
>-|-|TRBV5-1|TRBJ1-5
TGCGCCAGCAGCTTGTCCGCAGGGAGCAATCAGCCCCAGCATTTT
CASSLSAGSNQPQHF
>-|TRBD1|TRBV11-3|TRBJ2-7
TGTGCCAGCAGCCGCGCGGGACAGGGGGCTTACGAGCAGTACTTC
CASSRAGQGAYEQYF
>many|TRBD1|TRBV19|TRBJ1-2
TGTGCCAGTAGTCTGGGGGACAGAATCTATGGCTACACCTTC
CASSLGDRIYGYTF
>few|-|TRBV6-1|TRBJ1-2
TGTGCCAGCAGTGCAATGGGACACCCCACTAACTATGGCTACACCTTC
CASSAMGHPTNYGYTF
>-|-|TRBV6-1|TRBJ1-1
TGTGCCAGCCGAATGGGTGTGGCATCTGACAATGAAGCTTTCTTT
CASRMGVASDNEAFF
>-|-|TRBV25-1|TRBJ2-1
TGTGCCAGCACTTATGGCAGGGGAATAGTCAATGAGCAGTTCTTC
CASTYGRGIVNEQFF
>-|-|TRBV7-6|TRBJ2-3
TGTGCCAGCAGCCCCGAAACGGGTACGCAGTATTTT
CASSPETGTQYF
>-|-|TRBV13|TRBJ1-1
TGTGCCAGCAGCTCCGAAGACACTGAAGCTTTCTTT
CASSSEDTEAFF
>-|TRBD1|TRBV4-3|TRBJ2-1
TGCGCCAGCAGCCAAGGGACAGGGGACAATGAGCAGTTCTTC
CASSQGTGDNEQFF
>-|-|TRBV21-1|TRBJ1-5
TGTGCCAGCATCGAGGCGGGGTTTAATCAGCCCCAGCATTTT
CASIEAGFNQPQHF
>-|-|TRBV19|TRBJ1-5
TGTGCCAGTAGTATCTCGCGGAATAGCAATCAGCCCCAGCATTTT
CASSISRNSNQPQHF
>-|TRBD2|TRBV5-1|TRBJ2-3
TGCGCCAGCAGCTTGGCTCTAGCGGGAGCAGATACGCAGTATTTT
CASSLALAGADTQYF
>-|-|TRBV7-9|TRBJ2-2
TGTGCCAGCAGCATGACAGGCCAAAACACCGGGGAGCTGTTTTTT
CASSMTGQNTGELFF
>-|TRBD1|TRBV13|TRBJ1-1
TGTGCCAGCAGCTCCGGGACAGCGAACACTGAAGCTTTCTTT
CASSSGTANTEAFF
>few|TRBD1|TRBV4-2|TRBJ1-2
TGTGCCAGCAGTTCTAGACAGGGCTCTGGCTACACCTTC
CASSSRQGSGYTF
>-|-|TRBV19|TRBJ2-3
TGTGCCAGTAGTGAGCAGGGCACAGCAGATACGCAGTATTTT
CASSEQGTADTQYF
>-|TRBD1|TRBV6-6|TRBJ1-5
TGTGCCAGCAGCTCCCGAACAGGGGGCAATCAGCCCCAGCATTTT
CASSSRTGGNQPQHF
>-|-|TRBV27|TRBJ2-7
TGTGCCCCCCAGGCCTCCCTCACTAGTCGCGAGCAGTACTTC
CAPQASLTSREQYF
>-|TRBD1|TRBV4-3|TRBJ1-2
TGCGCCAGCAGCCAAGATCCCGGACAGGGGAGCTATGGCTACACCTTC
CASSQDPGQGSYGYTF
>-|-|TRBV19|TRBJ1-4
TGTGCCAGTAGTAAAGAGGGGCAGGCGGCTAATGAAAAACTGTTTTTT
CASSKEGQAANEKLFF
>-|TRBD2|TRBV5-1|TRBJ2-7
TGCGCCAGCAGCTTGGGAACTAGCGGGAGAGGGGACCTAACCTACGAGCAGTACTTC
CASSLGTSGRGDLTYEQYF